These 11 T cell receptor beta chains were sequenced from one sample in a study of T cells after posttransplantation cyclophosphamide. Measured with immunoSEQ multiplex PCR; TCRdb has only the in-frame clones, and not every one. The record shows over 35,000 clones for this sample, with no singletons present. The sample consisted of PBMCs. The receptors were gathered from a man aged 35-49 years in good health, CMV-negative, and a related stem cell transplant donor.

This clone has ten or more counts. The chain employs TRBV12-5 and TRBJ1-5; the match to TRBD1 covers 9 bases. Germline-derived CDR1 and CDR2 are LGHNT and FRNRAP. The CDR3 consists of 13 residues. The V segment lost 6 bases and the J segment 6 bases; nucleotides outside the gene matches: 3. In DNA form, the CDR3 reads TGTGCTAGTGGAGCACAGGGGGCTCAGCCCCAGCATTTT. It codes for CASGAQGAQPQHF.

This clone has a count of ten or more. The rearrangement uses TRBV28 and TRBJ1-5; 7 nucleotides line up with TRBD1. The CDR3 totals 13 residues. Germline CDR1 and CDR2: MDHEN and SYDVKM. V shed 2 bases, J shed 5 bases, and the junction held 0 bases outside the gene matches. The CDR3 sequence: CASSLTGDQPQHF. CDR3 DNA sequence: TGTGCCAGCAGTTTAACAGGGGATCAGCCCCAGCATTTT.

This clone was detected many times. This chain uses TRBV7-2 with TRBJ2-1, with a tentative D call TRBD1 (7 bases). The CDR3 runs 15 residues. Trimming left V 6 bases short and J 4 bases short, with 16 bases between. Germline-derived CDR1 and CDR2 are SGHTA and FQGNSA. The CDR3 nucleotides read TGTGCCAGCAGTCAGGGGGGCCCGAAATACAATGAGCAGTTCTTC. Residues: CASSQGGPKYNEQFF.

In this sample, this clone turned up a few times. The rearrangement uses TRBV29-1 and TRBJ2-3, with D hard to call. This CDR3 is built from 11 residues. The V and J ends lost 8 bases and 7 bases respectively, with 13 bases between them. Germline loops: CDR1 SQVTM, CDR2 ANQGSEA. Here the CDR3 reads CSHEERYTQYF. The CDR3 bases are TGCAGCCACGAGGAACGTTATACGCAGTATTTT.

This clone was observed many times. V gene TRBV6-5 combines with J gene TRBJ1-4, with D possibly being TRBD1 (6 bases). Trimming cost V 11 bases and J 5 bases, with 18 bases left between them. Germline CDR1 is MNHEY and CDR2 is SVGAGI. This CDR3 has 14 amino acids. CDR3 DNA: TGTGCCGTGGGGGCCGCCGCTCCGAATGAAAAACTGTTTTTT. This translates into CAVGAAAPNEKLFF.

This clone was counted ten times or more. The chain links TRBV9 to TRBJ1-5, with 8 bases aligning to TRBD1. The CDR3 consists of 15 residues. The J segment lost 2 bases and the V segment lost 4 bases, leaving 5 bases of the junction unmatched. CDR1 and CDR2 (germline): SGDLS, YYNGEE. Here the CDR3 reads CASSSTGAGNQPQHF. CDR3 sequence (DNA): TGTGCCAGCAGCTCGACAGGGGCGGGCAATCAGCCCCAGCATTTT.

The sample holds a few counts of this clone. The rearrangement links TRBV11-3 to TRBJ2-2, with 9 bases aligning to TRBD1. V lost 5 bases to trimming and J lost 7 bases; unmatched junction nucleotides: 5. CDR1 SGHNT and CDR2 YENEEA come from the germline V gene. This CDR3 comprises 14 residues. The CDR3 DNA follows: TGTGCCAGCAGCGAACAGGGGGCGAGCGGGGAGCTGTTTTTT. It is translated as CASSEQGASGELFF.

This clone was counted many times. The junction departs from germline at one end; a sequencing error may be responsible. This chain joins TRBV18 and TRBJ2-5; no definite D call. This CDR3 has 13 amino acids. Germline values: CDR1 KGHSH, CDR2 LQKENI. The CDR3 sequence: CASSPPISAAQYF. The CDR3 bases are TGTGCCAGCTCCCCACCGATCTCCGCGGCCCAGTACTTC.

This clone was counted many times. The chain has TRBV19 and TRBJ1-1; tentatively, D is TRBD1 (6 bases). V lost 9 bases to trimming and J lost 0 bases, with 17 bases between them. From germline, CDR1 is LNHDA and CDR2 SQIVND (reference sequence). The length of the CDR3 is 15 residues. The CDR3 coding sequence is TGTGCCAGCGGCCGGGACACTTTTTTGAACACTGAAGCTTTCTTT. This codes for CASGRDTFLNTEAFF.

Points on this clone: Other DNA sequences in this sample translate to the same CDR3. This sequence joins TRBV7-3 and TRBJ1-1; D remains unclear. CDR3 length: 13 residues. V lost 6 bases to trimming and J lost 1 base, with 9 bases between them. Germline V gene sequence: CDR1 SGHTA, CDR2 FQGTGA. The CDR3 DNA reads TGTGCCAGCAGTTTACGGGAGAACACTGAAGCTTTCTTT. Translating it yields CASSLRENTEAFF.

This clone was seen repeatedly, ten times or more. CDR3 nucleotide sequence: TGTGCCAGCAGCCTCCCGGAGGGGGCCGCCCTTTTCGCGACCGGGGAGCTGTTTTTT. Translating gives CASSLPEGAALFATGELFF. V and J are TRBV7-2 and TRBJ2-2; perhaps TRBD1 as D (7 bases). Between the trimmed V and J ends, which lost 5 bases and 5 bases, there was a span of 27 bases. The length of the CDR3 is 19 residues. Germline V lookup: CDR1 SGHTA, CDR2 FQGNSA.